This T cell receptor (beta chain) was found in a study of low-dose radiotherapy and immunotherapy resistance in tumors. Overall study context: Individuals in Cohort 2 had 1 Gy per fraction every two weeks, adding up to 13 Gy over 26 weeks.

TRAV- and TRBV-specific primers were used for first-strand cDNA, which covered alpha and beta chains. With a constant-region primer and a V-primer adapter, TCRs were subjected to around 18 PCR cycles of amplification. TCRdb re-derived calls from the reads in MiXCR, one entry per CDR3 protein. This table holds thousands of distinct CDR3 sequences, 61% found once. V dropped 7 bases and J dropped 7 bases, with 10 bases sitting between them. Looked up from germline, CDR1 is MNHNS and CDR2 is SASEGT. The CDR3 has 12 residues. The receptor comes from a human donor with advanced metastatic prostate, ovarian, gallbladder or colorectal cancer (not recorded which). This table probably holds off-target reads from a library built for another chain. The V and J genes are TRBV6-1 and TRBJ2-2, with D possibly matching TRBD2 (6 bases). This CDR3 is CASTEEGGELFF. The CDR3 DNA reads TGTGCCAGCACCGAGGAGGGCGGGGAGCTGTTTTTT.